A selection of T cell receptor beta chains follows, all from one sample in a study of blood T cell repertoires in COVID-19. This table comes from immunoSEQ multiplex PCR, and its TCRdb copy is limited to in-frame clones, with some not included. The sample includes about 86,000 clones, approximately 86% of them seen just once. Specimen: peripheral blood. The receptor source for this set is a man aged 50 to 60 with acute or convalescent COVID-19. CDR3s include the opening cysteine and the closing phenylalanine or tryptophan. The D gene is left open where the match is weak. Clone sizes are given selectively: once, few, many, or a class where the clone is expanded.

len	abundance	v_gene	d_gene	j_gene	CDR3aa	CDR3nt
13	.	TRBV19	.	TRBJ1-2	CASSTGGGFGYTF	TGTGCCAGTAGTACCGGCGGCGGTTTCGGCTACACCTTC
16	few	TRBV7-9	.	TRBJ2-7	CASSLDDGSSASEQYF	TGTGCCAGCAGCTTAGATGACGGTTCTAGCGCCAGCGAGCAGTACTTC
16	.	TRBV5-5	.	TRBJ1-5	CASSTGRGDSNQPQHF	TGTGCCAGCAGCACAGGTCGGGGGGATAGCAATCAGCCCCAGCATTTT
13	.	TRBV27	TRBD1	TRBJ1-1	CASSRQGSTEAFF	TGTGCCAGCAGTAGACAGGGCAGCACTGAAGCTTTCTTT
16	.	TRBV3-1/TRBV3-2	.	TRBJ2-2	CASSQGGGGAFGELFF	TGTGCCAGCAGCCAAGGCGGAGGGGGGGCCTTCGGGGAGCTGTTTTTT
13	once	TRBV29-1	.	TRBJ1-1	CSVEDGVRTEAFF	TGCAGCGTTGAAGACGGGGTGAGAACTGAAGCTTTCTTT
15	.	TRBV7-9	TRBD1	TRBJ2-7	CASSFGPTGAYEQYF	TGTGCCAGCAGCTTCGGCCCGACAGGGGCCTACGAGCAGTACTTC
15	.	TRBV18	.	TRBJ1-4	CASSDVRGYDEKLFF	TGTGCCAGCTCAGACGTAAGGGGCTATGATGAAAAACTGTTTTTT
12	.	TRBV3-1/TRBV3-2	.	TRBJ2-5	CASSQVGETQYF	TGTGCCAGCAGCCAAGTCGGGGAGACCCAGTACTTC
15	.	TRBV28	.	TRBJ2-4	CASSQGQLAKNIQYF	TGTGCCAGCAGCCAGGGACAACTAGCCAAAAACATTCAGTACTTC
12	.	TRBV28	.	TRBJ2-7	CASSLEGWEQYF	TGTGCCAGCAGTTTGGAGGGTTGGGAGCAGTACTTC
15	.	TRBV5-1	TRBD1	TRBJ1-2	CASSSGGQGANGYTF	TGCGCCAGCAGCTCAGGGGGACAGGGGGCGAATGGCTACACCTTC
14	once	TRBV18	TRBD1	TRBJ2-5	CASSMGQAQETQYF	TGTGCCAGCTCTATGGGACAGGCACAAGAGACCCAGTACTTC
13	.	TRBV6-5	.	TRBJ1-1	CASSYSRGTEAFF	TGTGCCAGCAGTTATTCCAGGGGCACTGAAGCTTTCTTT
16	.	TRBV18	TRBD1	TRBJ2-3	CASSPPTGGGTDTQYF	TGTGCCAGCTCACCACCGACAGGGGGTGGCACAGATACGCAGTATTTT
13	.	TRBV6-5	TRBD1	TRBJ2-7	CASRGQVSYEQYF	TGTGCCAGCAGGGGACAGGTTTCCTACGAGCAGTACTTC
15	.	TRBV7-3	.	TRBJ2-3	CASSFSAGTTDTQYF	TGTGCCAGCAGCTTTTCGGCGGGGACCACAGATACGCAGTATTTT
13	.	TRBV7-2	.	TRBJ2-2	CASGNQNTGELFF	TGTGCCAGCGGCAATCAGAACACCGGGGAGCTGTTTTTT
14	.	TRBV27	.	TRBJ2-7	CASSPLGGLYEQYF	TGTGCCAGCAGTCCCCTAGGAGGACTCTACGAGCAGTACTTC
13	once	TRBV19	.	TRBJ1-2	CASSTRVPDGYTF	TGTGCCAGTAGTACGCGTGTCCCTGATGGCTACACCTTC
16	.	TRBV19	.	TRBJ1-5	CASNPLFWGGNQPQHF	TGTGCCAGTAATCCCCTCTTTTGGGGCGGCAATCAGCCCCAGCATTTT
14	.	TRBV7-6	TRBD2	TRBJ2-4	CASSKLGGGDIQYF	TGTGCCAGCAGCAAGCTGGGCGGGGGGGACATTCAGTACTTC
15	.	TRBV7-3	TRBD1	TRBJ2-1	CASSWTGTGPNEQFF	TGTGCCAGCAGCTGGACCGGGACAGGCCCTAATGAGCAGTTCTTC
14	.	TRBV4-3	.	TRBJ1-2	CASSQVAGTDGYTF	TGCGCCAGCAGCCAAGTAGCAGGGACTGATGGCTACACCTTC
15	few	TRBV19	.	TRBJ2-2	CASSGRQGNTGELFF	TGTGCCAGTAGTGGCCGGCAGGGGAACACCGGGGAGCTGTTTTTT
16	.	TRBV27	TRBD1	TRBJ2-2	CASSSPGTGGTGELFF	TGTGCCAGCAGTTCTCCCGGGACAGGGGGCACCGGGGAGCTGTTTTTT
12	.	TRBV2	TRBD2	TRBJ2-5	CASASGVETQYF	TGTGCCAGCGCTAGCGGGGTAGAGACCCAGTACTTC
14	.	TRBV4-1	TRBD1	TRBJ2-7	CASSRGQGVYEQYF	TGCGCCAGCAGCCGGGGACAGGGAGTCTACGAGCAGTACTTC
13	.	TRBV10-1	.	TRBJ2-5	CASSDQIQETQYF	TGCGCCAGCAGTGACCAGATACAAGAGACCCAGTACTTC
14	.	TRBV2	.	TRBJ2-7	CASSDDTGIHEQYF	TGTGCCAGCAGTGATGATACAGGGATCCACGAGCAGTACTTC
16	.	TRBV5-5	TRBD2	TRBJ2-3	CASSFGNSGGSDTQYF	TGTGCCAGCAGCTTCGGGAATAGCGGGGGATCAGATACGCAGTATTTT
14	.	TRBV6-5	TRBD1	TRBJ1-5	CATTTDRGRQPQHF	TGTGCCACCACAACGGACAGGGGTCGTCAGCCCCAGCATTTT
13	.	TRBV3-1/TRBV3-2	.	TRBJ2-3	CASSSRDSGTQYF	TGTGCCAGCAGCAGCCGGGACTCAGGTACGCAGTATTTT
14	once	TRBV11-1	.	TRBJ1-1	CASSLAQGLTEAFF	TGTGCCAGCAGCTTAGCTCAGGGCCTGACTGAAGCTTTCTTT
14	.	TRBV18	.	TRBJ2-1	CASSPPNSYNEQFF	TGTGCCAGCTCACCACCGAACAGCTACAATGAGCAGTTCTTC
14	.	TRBV30	.	TRBJ2-5	CAWSGRLYQETQYF	TGTGCCTGGAGTGGTCGACTATACCAAGAGACCCAGTACTTC
14	few	TRBV19	TRBD2	TRBJ2-1	CASSVGLAINEQFF	TGTGCCAGTAGTGTCGGACTAGCGATAAATGAGCAGTTCTTC
18	.	TRBV10-3	TRBD2	TRBJ2-3	CAISETLGLAVSTDTQYF	TGTGCCATCAGTGAGACCCTAGGACTAGCGGTTAGCACAGATACGCAGTATTTT
15	.	TRBV6-1	TRBD2	TRBJ2-7	CASSDGLAGGGGQYF	TGTGCCAGCAGTGATGGTCTAGCGGGGGGGGGCGGGCAGTACTTC
16	.	TRBV5-1	TRBD1	TRBJ2-7	CASSVGQGLMGYEQYF	TGCGCCAGCAGCGTGGGACAGGGTTTAATGGGCTACGAGCAGTACTTC
15	.	TRBV24-1	TRBD2	TRBJ2-1	CATREASGSTNEQFF	TGTGCCACCCGGGAGGCTAGCGGGAGCACGAATGAGCAGTTCTTC
15	once	TRBV5-1	.	TRBJ1-1	CASSLGAGANTEAFF	TGCGCCAGCAGCTTGGGGGCAGGGGCGAACACTGAAGCTTTCTTT
14	.	TRBV6-5	TRBD1	TRBJ1-6	CASSYWTGNSPLHF	TGTGCCAGCAGTTACTGGACAGGGAATTCACCCCTCCACTTT
14	.	TRBV27	TRBD2	TRBJ2-5	CASSFWGGQETQYF	TGTGCCAGCAGTTTTTGGGGGGGCCAAGAGACCCAGTACTTC
14	.	TRBV19	.	TRBJ1-1	CASSIGTANTEAFF	TGTGCCAGTAGTATAGGGACAGCGAACACTGAAGCTTTCTTT
14	.	TRBV7-2	TRBD1	TRBJ1-1	CASSFRQGKDEAFF	TGTGCCAGCAGCTTCAGACAGGGAAAGGATGAAGCTTTCTTT
15	.	TRBV3-1/TRBV3-2	.	TRBJ2-7	CASSHSGVSAYEQYF	TGTGCCAGCAGCCATTCAGGGGTTTCCGCCTACGAGCAGTACTTC
14	.	TRBV7-9	.	TRBJ2-7	CASSLPQGSYEQYF	TGTGCCAGCAGCTTACCCCAGGGAAGCTACGAGCAGTACTTC
13	.	TRBV28	.	TRBJ2-7	CASTPRREYEQYF	TGTGCCAGCACCCCGAGAAGAGAATACGAGCAGTACTTC